A single sample gave rise to the 8 T cell receptor beta chains below, sequenced in a study of OX40 agonist ivuxolimab in advanced cancers. TCRdb keeps only in-frame clones here, not all; method: immunoSEQ multiplex PCR. This sample carries tens of thousands of clones, 91% of them seen once, and the ten largest clones take approximately 12%. The specimen was CD4+ or CD8+ T cells sorted from blood, collected in a trial of the OX40 agonist ivuxolimab. The receptors stem from an adult with an advanced solid tumor such as melanoma, head and neck, liver or kidney cancer.

This clone was picked up a small number of times. This chain links TRBV6-6 with TRBJ2-3; D remains ambiguous. The CDR3 loop spans 13 amino acids. Germline V CDR1 and CDR2: MNHNY, SVGAGI (reference sequence). The ends were cut back, 0 bases at V and 4 bases at J, with 5 bases in the middle. In DNA, the CDR3 is TGTGCCAGCAGTTACTCCGCAGCAGATACGCAGTATTTT. Amino acid sequence: CASSYSAADTQYF.

V usage is TRBV5-1 and J usage is TRBJ2-5, with 10 positions matching TRBD1. The ends lost 4 bases at V and 5 bases at J; junction bases unmatched: 11. The germline gives CDR1 SGHRS, CDR2 YFSETQ. CDR3 length: 16 amino acids. In nucleotides, the CDR3 is TGCGCCAGCAGCCTTAAGACAGGGGGCGTGGGGGAGACCCAGTACTTC. Its translation: CASSLKTGGVGETQYF.

This sequence joins TRBV21-1 and TRBJ2-3. TRBV21-1 corresponds to a pseudogene. This CDR3 contains 14 residues. DNA for the CDR3: TGTGCCAGCAGCAAAGAAGGGCCCCCAGATACGCAGTATTTT. It translates to CASSKEGPPDTQYF.

The V and J genes are TRBV12-1 and TRBJ1-2; the table's D call, TRBD1, was not checked against the DNA. TRBV12-1 represents a pseudogene. The CDR3 has 14 residues. The CDR3 coding sequence is TGTGCCAGCAGCTTGTTGAGGGGGTACTATGGCTACACCTTC. Its translation: CASSLLRGYYGYTF.

V gene TRBV4-2 combines with J gene TRBJ2-7; D is perhaps TRBD1 (7 bases). Germline lookup yields CDR1 LGHNA and CDR2 YNFKEQ. The CDR3 is made up of 15 amino acids. V dropped 5 bases and J dropped 3 bases, with 17 bases sitting between them. The CDR3 loop reads CASSWWAGGHYEQYF. CDR3 nucleotide sequence: TGTGCCAGCAGCTGGTGGGCAGGGGGGCACTACGAGCAGTACTTC.

The chain carries TRBV4-1 and TRBJ2-3; D gene unclear. CDR1 is MGHRA and CDR2 is YSYEKL in the germline V gene. The CDR3 runs to 12 residues. V was pared by 1 base and J by 3 bases, with 2 bases between. The CDR3 sequence is CASSQVTDTQYF. CDR3 bases: TGCGCCAGCAGCCAAGTTACAGATACGCAGTATTTT.

V and J are TRBV5-1 and TRBJ2-7, with TRBD2 matching 13 bases. V trimming: 2 bases; J trimming: 3 bases; junction bases outside the gene matches: 8. The CDR3 is 17 amino acids. The germline V gene has CDR1 SGHRS and CDR2 YFSETQ. The CDR3 DNA follows: TGCGCCAGCAGCTTCGGCCAGGGACTAGCGGGGCTCTACGAGCAGTACTTC. Residues: CASSFGQGLAGLYEQYF.

Only one count was recorded for this clone. V gene TRBV9 combines with J gene TRBJ2-3, with 11 bases fitting TRBD1. The ends lost 4 bases at V and 4 bases at J; junction bases unmatched: 8. The CDR3 has 16 residues. Germline values: CDR1 SGDLS, CDR2 YYNGEE. This CDR3 reads CASSTGDRGFSDTQYF. CDR3 coding DNA: TGTGCCAGCAGCACCGGGGACAGGGGGTTTTCAGATACGCAGTATTTT.